Presented here are 17 T cell receptor beta chains from one specimen sequenced in a study of PD-1 blockade in classical Hodgkin lymphoma (dated by TCRdb to about 2020). The time point label of this sample denotes: cycle 1 day 1 (C1D1), immediately before nivolumab initiation. Every trial patient had relapsed following autologous stem cell transplantation, and prior brentuximab vedotin exposure was what differed among cohorts A, B and C. Receptors were amplified or captured by the immunoSEQ multiplex PCR assay. The immuneACCESS repertoire file appears here via TCRdb, limited to in-frame rearrangements. These files lack a portion of the clones; in checked studies, under half of the deficit traces to unresolved V genes, and the cause of the others is not known. Counted in this sample were nearly 25,000 clones; approximately 80% of them appeared once. The ten largest clones represent 6.7% of the sample.

This specimen consisted of peripheral blood mononuclear cells (PBMCs), obtained at baseline. The origin of the receptors is a human donor with classical Hodgkin lymphoma.

This clone was picked up one time. The chain combines TRBV18 with TRBJ2-4; 8 bases are a match to TRBD1. After removal of 2 bases from V and 8 bases from J, the junction contained 8 bases not matched to a gene. There are 15 residues in the CDR3. Germline loops: CDR1 KGHSH, CDR2 LQKENI. CDR3 in amino acids: CASSPGQGVVDIQYF. In DNA, the CDR3 is TGTGCCAGCTCACCAGGACAGGGCGTCGTGGACATTCAGTACTTC.

The chain has TRBV4-2 and TRBJ2-5; TRBD2 aligns across 8 bases. With V trimmed by 0 bases and J by 1 base, 4 bases remained unmatched. In germline, CDR1 is LGHNA, CDR2 YNFKEQ. The CDR3 runs 16 residues. CDR3 DNA sequence: TGTGCCAGCAGCCAAGAGCTGGCGGGGGGCCAAGAGACCCAGTACTTC. Translation gives CASSQELAGGQETQYF.

This clone is a singleton in its sample. The chain is built from TRBV4-3 and TRBJ1-2; TRBD1 agrees at 9 bases. Germline V CDR1 and CDR2: LGHNA, YSLEER. V lost 2 bases, J lost 8 bases, and 9 bases stayed unmatched. The CDR3 consists of 15 residues. The CDR3 sequence: CASSQTGTGMEGYTF. The CDR3 DNA sequence: TGCGCCAGCAGCCAAACCGGGACAGGGATGGAAGGCTACACCTTC.

This sequence joins TRBV19 and TRBJ2-1; D is tentatively TRBD1 or TRBD2 (7 bases each). Looked up from germline, CDR1 is LNHDA and CDR2 is SQIVND (reference sequence). The CDR3 sequence is 16 residues long. V gave up 3 bases and J gave up 3 bases, with 15 bases separating them. The CDR3 coding sequence is TGTGCCAGTAGTATCCGCAGGGGGGGATTCTACAATGAGCAGTTCTTC. This sequence encodes CASSIRRGGFYNEQFF.

V gene TRBV5-1 combines with J gene TRBJ2-5, with 10 bases lining up with TRBD2. This CDR3 has 14 amino acids. Looked up from germline, CDR1 is SGHRS and CDR2 is YFSETQ. V gave up 2 bases and J gave up 5 bases; unmatched junction bases: 3. The CDR3 bases are TGCGCCAGCAGCTTTACTAGCGGGGCTGAGACCCAGTACTTC. Its protein product is CASSFTSGAETQYF.

The V and J genes are TRBV4-2 and TRBJ1-1; D may be TRBD1 (6 bases). This CDR3 region has 15 residues. V lost 0 bases to trimming and J lost 3 bases, with 11 bases between them. Germline V lookup: CDR1 LGHNA, CDR2 YNFKEQ. CDR3 sequence (DNA): TGTGCCAGCAGCCAAGAGAGGGGGGCCTACACTGAAGCTTTCTTT. Translation gives CASSQERGAYTEAFF.

The chain joins TRBV5-5 to TRBJ2-7, with a possible D match to TRBD2 (6 bases). This CDR3 region has 14 residues. The germline gives CDR1 SGHKS, CDR2 YYEKEE (reference sequence). V was trimmed by 0 bases and J by 4 bases, leaving 11 bases between them. CDR3 in amino acids: CASSLDAGRYEQYF. In nucleotides, the CDR3 is TGTGCCAGCAGCTTGGACGCGGGGCGGTACGAGCAGTACTTC.

The sample holds one count of this clone. The gene calls are TRBV7-8 and TRBJ2-7, with D hard to call. Germline values: CDR1 SGHVS, CDR2 FQNEAQ. The CDR3 sequence is 14 residues long. Trimming took 2 bases from V and 3 from J, leaving 11 bases between them. In nucleotides, the CDR3 is TGTGCCAGCAGCTTACGAGTTGCTAACTACGAGCAGTACTTC. Translation: CASSLRVANYEQYF.

The DNA for the CDR3 is TGTGCCAGCAGCCTGTCGACAGGGGATAATTCACCCCTCCACTTT. Residues: CASSLSTGDNSPLHF. This chain links TRBV11-2 with TRBJ1-6; 8 bases fit TRBD1. With 5 bases clipped from V and 5 bases from J, the junction kept 5 bases outside the gene matches. The V gene's germline CDR1 is SGHAT and CDR2 FQNNGV. This CDR3 comprises 15 residues.

The V gene is TRBV6-5, the J gene TRBJ1-1; D call uncertain. Germline V CDR1 and CDR2: MNHEY, SVGAGI. The CDR3 is made up of 15 amino acids. The ends were cut back, 2 bases at V and 1 base at J, with 11 bases in the middle. The CDR3 coding sequence is TGTGCCAGCAGTTACGACCCGACACAGAACACTGAAGCTTTCTTT. Translation: CASSYDPTQNTEAFF.

The chain uses TRBV19 and TRBJ2-7; TRBD1 matches at 8 bases. The trim removed 6 bases at V and 6 bases at J, leaving 10 bases unmatched. Germline values: CDR1 LNHDA, CDR2 SQIVND (reference sequence). The CDR3 consists of 14 residues. The CDR3 is CASRKTGAKSEQYF. DNA for the CDR3: TGTGCCAGTAGGAAGACAGGGGCAAAATCCGAGCAGTACTTC.

The chain joins TRBV5-4 to TRBJ2-2, with TRBD2 matching 11 bases. The CDR3 runs 17 residues. The ends lost 0 bases at V and 3 bases at J; junction bases unmatched: 4. Per the germline V gene, CDR1 is SGHNT and CDR2 is YYREEE (reference sequence). CDR3 protein: CASSLGLAGGHTGELFF. The CDR3 coding sequence is TGTGCCAGCAGCTTGGGGCTAGCGGGGGGCCACACCGGGGAGCTGTTTTTT.

V usage is TRBV29-1 and J usage is TRBJ1-2; D unresolved. Germline V gene lookup returns CDR1 SQVTM and CDR2 ANQGSEA. There are 12 residues in the CDR3. V was trimmed by 1 base and J by 4 bases, leaving 7 bases between them. Written as DNA, the CDR3 is TGCAGCGTTGAAGCAGACTCCTATGGCTACACCTTC. Translation: CSVEADSYGYTF.

The V gene is TRBV5-1, the J gene TRBJ2-1, with 9 bases that match TRBD1. V shed 2 bases, J shed 7 bases, and the junction held 13 bases outside the gene matches. Germline CDR1 is SGHRS and CDR2 is YFSETQ. The CDR3 extends over 17 amino acids. The CDR3 DNA reads TGCGCCAGCAGCTTCCTAGGTTACGGACAGGGGCGTAATGAGCAGTTCTTC. It is translated as CASSFLGYGQGRNEQFF.

V gene TRBV2 combines with J gene TRBJ1-5; D unresolved. The CDR3 length is 13 residues. CDR1 and CDR2 (germline): SNHLY, FYNNEI. Trimming removed 4 bases from V and 8 bases from J, with 12 bases in between. CDR3 loop: CASSGSALEPQHF. CDR3 coding DNA: TGTGCCAGCAGTGGTTCGGCCTTAGAGCCCCAGCATTTT. The full variable domain, with the rest looked up from reference TRBV2 and TRBJ1-5, is EPEVTQTPSHQVTQMGQEVILRCVPISNHLYFYWYRQILGQKVEFLVSFYNNEISEKSEIFDDQFSVERPDGSNFTLKIRSTKLEDSAMYFCASSGSALEPQHFGDGTRLSIL.

V and J are TRBV14 and TRBJ2-7; D is perhaps TRBD1 or TRBD2 (7 bases each). Trimming pared 2 bases from V and 2 bases from J, leaving 13 bases between. The CDR3 spans 15 residues. CDR1 SGHDN and CDR2 FVKESK come from the germline V gene. CDR3 sequence reads: CASSQKSGTAYEQYF. CDR3 DNA: TGTGCCAGCAGCCAAAAAAGCGGGACAGCCTACGAGCAGTACTTC. The variable domain in full, completed from reference TRBV14 and TRBJ2-7, reads EAGVTQFPSHSVIEKGQTVTLRCDPISGHDNLYWYRRVMGKEIKFLLHFVKESKQDESGMPNNRFLAERTGGTYSTLKVQPAELEDSGVYFCASSQKSGTAYEQYFGPGTRLTVT.

The rearrangement links TRBV2 to TRBJ2-3; a weak D match, TRBD2 (6 bases). This CDR3 is built from 13 residues. The germline gives CDR1 SNHLY, CDR2 FYNNEI. V dropped 7 bases and J dropped 2 bases, with 10 bases sitting between them. CDR3 region: CASIGTSTDTQYF. In DNA form, the CDR3 reads TGTGCCAGCATCGGGACTTCCACAGATACGCAGTATTTT.